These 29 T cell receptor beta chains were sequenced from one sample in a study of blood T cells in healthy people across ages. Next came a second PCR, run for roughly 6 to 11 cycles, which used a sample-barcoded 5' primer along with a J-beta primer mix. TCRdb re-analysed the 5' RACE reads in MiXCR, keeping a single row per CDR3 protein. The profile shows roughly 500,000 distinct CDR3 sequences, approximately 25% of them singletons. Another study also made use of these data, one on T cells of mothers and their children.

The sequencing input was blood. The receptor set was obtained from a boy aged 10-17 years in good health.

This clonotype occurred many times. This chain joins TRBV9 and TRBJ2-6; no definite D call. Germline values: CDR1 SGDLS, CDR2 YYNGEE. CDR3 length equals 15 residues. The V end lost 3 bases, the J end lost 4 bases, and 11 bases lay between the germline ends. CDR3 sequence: CASSAPWSGANVLTF. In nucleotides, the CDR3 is TGTGCCAGCAGCGCTCCTTGGTCCGGGGCCAACGTCCTGACTTTC.

DNA of the CDR3: TGTGCCAGCAGCCCCTCGGTCGAGGACACTGAAGCTTTCTTT. Protein sequence: CASSPSVEDTEAFF. This chain uses TRBV7-9 with TRBJ1-1; the D is unclear. From germline, CDR1 is SEHNR and CDR2 FQNEAQ (reference sequence). The CDR3 loop spans 14 amino acids. The V gene lost 5 bases and the J gene lost 3 bases, with 13 bases spanning the gap.

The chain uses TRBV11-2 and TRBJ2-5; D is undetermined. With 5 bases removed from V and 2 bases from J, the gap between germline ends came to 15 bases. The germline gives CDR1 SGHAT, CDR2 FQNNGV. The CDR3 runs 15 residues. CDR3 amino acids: CASSLPSVGQETQYF. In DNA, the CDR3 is TGTGCCAGCAGCCTCCCCTCGGTTGGGCAAGAGACCCAGTACTTC. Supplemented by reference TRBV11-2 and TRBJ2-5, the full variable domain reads EAGVAQSPRYKIIEKRQSVAFWCNPISGHATLYWYQQILGQGPKLLIQFQNNGVVDDSQLPKDRFSAERLKGVDSTLKIQPAKLEDSAVYLCASSLPSVGQETQYFGPGTRLLVL.

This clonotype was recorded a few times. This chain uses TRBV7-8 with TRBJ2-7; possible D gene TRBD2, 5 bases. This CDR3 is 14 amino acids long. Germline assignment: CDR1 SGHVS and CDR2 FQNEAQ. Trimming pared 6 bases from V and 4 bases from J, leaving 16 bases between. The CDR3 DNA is TGTGCCAGCAGGCCCGGGGAGACCTATTACGAGCAGTACTTC. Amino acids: CASRPGETYYEQYF.

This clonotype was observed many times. The CDR3 DNA reads TGTGCCATCAAGGCGCGGGAGGGATTCCAAGAGACCCAGTACTTC. As protein: CAIKAREGFQETQYF. The V gene is TRBV10-3, the J gene TRBJ2-5, with 9 bases aligning to TRBD2. Germline CDR1 ENHRY, CDR2 SYGVKD. There are 15 residues in the CDR3. Trimming removed 7 bases from V and 1 base from J; junction bases left unmatched: 7.

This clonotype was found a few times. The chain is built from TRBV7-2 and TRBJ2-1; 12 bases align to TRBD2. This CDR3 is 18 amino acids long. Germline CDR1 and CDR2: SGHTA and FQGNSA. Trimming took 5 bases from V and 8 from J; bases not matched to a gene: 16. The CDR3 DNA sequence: TGTGCCAGCAGCCCCGTAAGCTCTAGCGGGGGGGCGCTTTATGAGCAGTTCTTC. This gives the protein CASSPVSSSGGALYEQFF. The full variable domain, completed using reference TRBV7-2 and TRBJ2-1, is GAGVSQSPSNKVTEKGKDVELRCDPISGHTALYWYRQSLGQGLEFLIYFQGNSAPDKSGLPSDRFSAERTGGSVSTLTIQRTQQEDSAVYLCASSPVSSSGGALYEQFFGPGTRLTVL.

In nucleotides, the CDR3 is TGTGCCAGCAGCCCGCCACCATGGGACTTCTCAACAGATACGCAGTATTTT. Residues: CASSPPPWDFSTDTQYF. The chain is built from TRBV6-1 and TRBJ2-3, with D perhaps matching TRBD2 (6 bases). The CDR3 length is 17 residues. V lost 6 bases to trimming and J lost 3 bases, with 22 bases between them. Germline V lookup: CDR1 MNHNS, CDR2 SASEGT.

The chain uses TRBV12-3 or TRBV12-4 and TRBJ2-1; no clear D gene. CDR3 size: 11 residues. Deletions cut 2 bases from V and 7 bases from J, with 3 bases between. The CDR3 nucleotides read TGTGCCAGCAGTTTAATGAATGAGCAGTTCTTC. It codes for CASSLMNEQFF.

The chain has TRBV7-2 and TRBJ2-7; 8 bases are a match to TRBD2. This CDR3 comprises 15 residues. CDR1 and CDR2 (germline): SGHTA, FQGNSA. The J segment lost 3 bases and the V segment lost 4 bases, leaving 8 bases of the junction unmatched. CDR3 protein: CASSWDGGRLYEQYF. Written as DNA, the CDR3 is TGTGCCAGCAGCTGGGACGGCGGGAGGCTCTACGAGCAGTACTTC.

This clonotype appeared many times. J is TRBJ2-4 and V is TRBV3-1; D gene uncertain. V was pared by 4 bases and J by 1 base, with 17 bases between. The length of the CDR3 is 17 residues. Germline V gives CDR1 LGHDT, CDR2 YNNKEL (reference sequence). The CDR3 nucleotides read TGTGCCAGCAGCCTCCTCCCCACGCAAGCTGCCAAAAACATTCAGTACTTC. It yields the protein CASSLLPTQAAKNIQYF.

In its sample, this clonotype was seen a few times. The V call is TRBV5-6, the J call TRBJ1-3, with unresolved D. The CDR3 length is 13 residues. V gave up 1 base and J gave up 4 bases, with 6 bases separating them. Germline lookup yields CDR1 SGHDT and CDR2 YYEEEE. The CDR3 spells CASSLSPGNTIYF. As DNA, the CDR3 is TGTGCCAGCAGCTTGTCTCCCGGAAACACCATATATTTT.

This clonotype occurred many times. The CDR3 coding sequence is TGCGCCAGCAGCTTGGGGGCGAACAATGAGCAGTTCTTC. Translating it yields CASSLGANNEQFF. The chain recombines TRBV5-1 with TRBJ2-1; no clear D. CDR1 SGHRS and CDR2 YFSETQ come from the germline V gene. The CDR3 consists of 13 residues. Trimming cost V 0 bases and J 5 bases, with 6 bases left between them. Full variable domain (outside the CDR3, taken from reference TRBV5-1 and TRBJ2-1): KAGVTQTPRYLIKTRGQQVTLSCSPISGHRSVSWYQQTPGQGLQFLFEYFSETQRNKGNFPGRFSGRQFSNSRSEMNVSTLELGDSALYLCASSLGANNEQFFGPGTRLTVL.

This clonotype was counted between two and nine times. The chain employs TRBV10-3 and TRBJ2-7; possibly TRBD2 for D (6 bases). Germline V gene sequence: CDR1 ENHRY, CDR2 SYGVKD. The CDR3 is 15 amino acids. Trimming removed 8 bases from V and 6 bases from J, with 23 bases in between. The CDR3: CAIGSGLGNLGEQYF. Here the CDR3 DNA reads TGTGCCATCGGATCGGGACTTGGGAACTTGGGCGAGCAGTACTTC.

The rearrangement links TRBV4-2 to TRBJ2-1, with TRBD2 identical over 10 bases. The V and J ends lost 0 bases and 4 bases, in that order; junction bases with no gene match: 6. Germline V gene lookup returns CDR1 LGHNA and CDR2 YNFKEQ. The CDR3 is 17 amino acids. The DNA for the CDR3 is TGTGCCAGCAGCCAAGATTTGACTAGCGGGTGGTACAATGAGCAGTTCTTC. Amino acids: CASSQDLTSGWYNEQFF.

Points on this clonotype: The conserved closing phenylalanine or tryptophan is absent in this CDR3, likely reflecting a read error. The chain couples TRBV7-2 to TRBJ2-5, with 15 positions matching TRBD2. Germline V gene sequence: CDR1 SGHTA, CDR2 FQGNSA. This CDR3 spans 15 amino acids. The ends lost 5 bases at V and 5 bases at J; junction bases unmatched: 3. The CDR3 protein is CASSRTSGGEETQYL. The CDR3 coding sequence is TGTGCCAGCAGCCGGACTAGCGGGGGGGAGGAGACCCAGTACCTC.

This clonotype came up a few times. The CDR3 reads CASSPEGFYEQYF. The CDR3 bases are TGCGCCAGCAGCCCCGAAGGTTTCTACGAGCAGTACTTC. The chain employs TRBV4-1 and TRBJ2-7; D ambiguous. Between the trimmed V and J ends, which lost 4 bases and 3 bases, there was a span of 10 bases. The V gene's germline CDR1 is MGHRA and CDR2 YSYEKL. The CDR3 loop spans 13 amino acids.

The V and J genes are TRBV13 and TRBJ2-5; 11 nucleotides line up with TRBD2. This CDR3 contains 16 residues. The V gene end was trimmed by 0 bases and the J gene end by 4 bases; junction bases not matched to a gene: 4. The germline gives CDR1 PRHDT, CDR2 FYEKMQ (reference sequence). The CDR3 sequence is CASSLGTSGDGETQYF. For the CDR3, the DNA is TGTGCCAGCAGCTTAGGGACTAGCGGGGATGGAGAGACCCAGTACTTC.

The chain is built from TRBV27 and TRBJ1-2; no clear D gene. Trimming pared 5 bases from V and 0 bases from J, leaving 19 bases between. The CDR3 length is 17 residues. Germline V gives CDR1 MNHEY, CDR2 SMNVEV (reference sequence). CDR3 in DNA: TGTGCCAGCAGTCCCGTGATGAGGGTTCGATCTAACTATGGCTACACCTTC. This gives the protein CASSPVMRVRSNYGYTF.

CDR3 DNA sequence: TGTGCCAGCAGCGTCCAAAAGAACACTGAAGCTTTCTTT. This translates into CASSVQKNTEAFF. This rearrangement joins TRBV7-2 to TRBJ1-1; D is unresolved. The germline CDR1 and CDR2 sequences are SGHTA and FQGNSA. The V and J ends lost 5 bases and 1 base respectively, with 8 bases between them. The CDR3 is 13 amino acids.

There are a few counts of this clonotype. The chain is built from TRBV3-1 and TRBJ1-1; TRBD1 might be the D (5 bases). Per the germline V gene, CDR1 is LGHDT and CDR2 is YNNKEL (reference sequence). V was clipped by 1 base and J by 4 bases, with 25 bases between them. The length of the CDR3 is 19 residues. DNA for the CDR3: TGTGCCAGCAGCCAAGCCCCCTTGGGACCGGAGAGACCGGTCACTGAAGCTTTCTTT. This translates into CASSQAPLGPERPVTEAFF.

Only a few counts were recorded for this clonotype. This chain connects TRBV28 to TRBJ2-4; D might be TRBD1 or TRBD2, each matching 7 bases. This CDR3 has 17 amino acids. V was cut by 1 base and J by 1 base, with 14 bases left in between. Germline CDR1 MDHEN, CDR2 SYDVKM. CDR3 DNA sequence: TGTGCCAGCAGTTTATTGACAGGGAGGGGGGCCAAAAACATTCAGTACTTC. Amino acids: CASSLLTGRGAKNIQYF.

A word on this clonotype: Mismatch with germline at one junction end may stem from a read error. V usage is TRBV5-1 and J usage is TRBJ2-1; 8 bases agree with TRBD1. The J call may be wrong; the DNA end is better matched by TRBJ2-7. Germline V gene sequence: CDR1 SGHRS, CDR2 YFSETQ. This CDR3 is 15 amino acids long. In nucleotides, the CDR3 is TGCGCCAGCAGCCTGAAGGGGACAGGCTCCTACAAGCAGTACTTC. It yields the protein CASSLKGTGSYKQYF.

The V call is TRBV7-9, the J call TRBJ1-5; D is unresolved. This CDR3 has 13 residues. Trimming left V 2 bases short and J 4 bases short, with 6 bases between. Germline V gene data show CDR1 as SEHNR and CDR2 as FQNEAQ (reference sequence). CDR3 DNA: TGTGCCAGCAGCTTAAGGGAAAATCAGCCCCAGCATTTT. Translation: CASSLRENQPQHF.

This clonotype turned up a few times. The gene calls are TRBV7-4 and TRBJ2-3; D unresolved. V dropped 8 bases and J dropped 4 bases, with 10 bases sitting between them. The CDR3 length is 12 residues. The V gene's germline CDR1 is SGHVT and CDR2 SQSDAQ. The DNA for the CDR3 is TGTGCCAGCGGCTCCACCGCAGATACGCAGTATTTT. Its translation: CASGSTADTQYF.

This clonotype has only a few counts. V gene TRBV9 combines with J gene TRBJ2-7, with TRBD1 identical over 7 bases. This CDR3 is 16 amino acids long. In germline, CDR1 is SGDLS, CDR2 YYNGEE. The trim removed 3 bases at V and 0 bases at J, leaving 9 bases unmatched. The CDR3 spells CASSAHTGATSYEQYF. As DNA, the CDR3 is TGTGCCAGCAGCGCCCATACAGGGGCCACCTCCTACGAGCAGTACTTC. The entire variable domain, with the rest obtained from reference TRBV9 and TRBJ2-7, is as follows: DSGVTQTPKHLITATGQRVTLRCSPRSGDLSVYWYQQSLDQGLQFLIQYYNGEERAKGNILERFSAQQFPDLHSELNLSSLELGDSALYFCASSAHTGATSYEQYFGPGTRLTVT.

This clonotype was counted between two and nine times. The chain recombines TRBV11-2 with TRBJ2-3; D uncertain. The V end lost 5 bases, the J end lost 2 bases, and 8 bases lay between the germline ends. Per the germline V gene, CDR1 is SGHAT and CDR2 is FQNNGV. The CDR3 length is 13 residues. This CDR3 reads CASSRMVTDTQYF. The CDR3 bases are TGTGCCAGCAGCCGTATGGTCACAGATACGCAGTATTTT.

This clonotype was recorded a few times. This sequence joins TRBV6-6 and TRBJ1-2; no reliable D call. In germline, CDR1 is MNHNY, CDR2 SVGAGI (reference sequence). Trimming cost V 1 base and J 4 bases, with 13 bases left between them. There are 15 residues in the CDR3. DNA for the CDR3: TGTGCCAGCAGTTACTTTGTCGGCAGTCCCTATGGCTACACCTTC. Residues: CASSYFVGSPYGYTF.

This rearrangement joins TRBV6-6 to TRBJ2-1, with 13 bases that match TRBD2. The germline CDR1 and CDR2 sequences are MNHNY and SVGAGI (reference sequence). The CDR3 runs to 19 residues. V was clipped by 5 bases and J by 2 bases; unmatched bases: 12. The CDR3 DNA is TGTGCCAGCAGTAAACTAGCGGGGGGGCCAACCTCTCCCTACAATGAGCAGTTCTTC. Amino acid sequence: CASSKLAGGPTSPYNEQFF.

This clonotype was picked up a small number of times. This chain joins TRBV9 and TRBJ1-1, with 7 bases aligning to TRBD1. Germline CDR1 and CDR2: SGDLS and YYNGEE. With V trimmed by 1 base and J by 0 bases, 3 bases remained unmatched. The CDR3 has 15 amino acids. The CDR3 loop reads CASSVIQGLNTEAFF. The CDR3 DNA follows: TGTGCCAGCAGCGTAATACAGGGGTTGAACACTGAAGCTTTCTTT.